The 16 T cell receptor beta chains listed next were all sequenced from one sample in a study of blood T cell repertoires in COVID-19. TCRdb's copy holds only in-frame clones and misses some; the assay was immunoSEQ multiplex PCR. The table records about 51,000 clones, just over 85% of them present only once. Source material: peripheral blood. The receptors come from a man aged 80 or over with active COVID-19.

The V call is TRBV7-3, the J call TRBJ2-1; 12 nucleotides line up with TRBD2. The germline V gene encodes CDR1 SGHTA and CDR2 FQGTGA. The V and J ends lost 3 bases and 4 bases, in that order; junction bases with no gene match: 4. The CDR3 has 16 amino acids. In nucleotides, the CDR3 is TGTGCCAGCAGCTTTACTCTAGCGGGAGGGTACAATGAGCAGTTCTTC. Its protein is CASSFTLAGGYNEQFF.

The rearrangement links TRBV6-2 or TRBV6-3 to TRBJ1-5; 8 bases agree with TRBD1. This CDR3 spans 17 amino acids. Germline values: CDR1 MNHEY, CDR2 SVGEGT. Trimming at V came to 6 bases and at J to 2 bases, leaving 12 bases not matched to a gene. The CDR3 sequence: CASSFGTGPRGNQPQHF. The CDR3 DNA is TGTGCCAGCAGCTTCGGGACAGGCCCACGCGGCAATCAGCCCCAGCATTTT.

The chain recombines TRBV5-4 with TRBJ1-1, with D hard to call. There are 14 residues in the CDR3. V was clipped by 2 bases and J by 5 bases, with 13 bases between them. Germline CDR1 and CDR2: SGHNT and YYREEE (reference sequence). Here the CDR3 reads CASSLRDIVTEAFF. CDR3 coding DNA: TGTGCCAGCAGCTTACGGGATATAGTTACTGAAGCTTTCTTT.

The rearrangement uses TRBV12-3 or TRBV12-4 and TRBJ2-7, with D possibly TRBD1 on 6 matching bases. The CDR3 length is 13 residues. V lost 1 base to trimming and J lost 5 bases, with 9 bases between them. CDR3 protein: CASSLGQANEQYF. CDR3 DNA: TGTGCCAGCAGTTTAGGACAGGCTAACGAGCAGTACTTC.

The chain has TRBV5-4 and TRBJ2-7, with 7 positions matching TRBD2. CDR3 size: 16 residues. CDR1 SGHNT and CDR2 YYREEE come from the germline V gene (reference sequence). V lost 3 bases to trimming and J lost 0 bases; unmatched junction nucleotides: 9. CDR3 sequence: CASSSLEREVSYEQYF. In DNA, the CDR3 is TGTGCCAGCAGCTCTCTGGAACGGGAGGTCTCCTACGAGCAGTACTTC.

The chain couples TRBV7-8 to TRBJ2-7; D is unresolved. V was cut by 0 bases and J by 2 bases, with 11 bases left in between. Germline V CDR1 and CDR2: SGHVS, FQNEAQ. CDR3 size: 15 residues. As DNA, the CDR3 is TGTGCCAGCAGCTTAGCCCTAGTTAGTACCTACGAGCAGTACTTC. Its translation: CASSLALVSTYEQYF.

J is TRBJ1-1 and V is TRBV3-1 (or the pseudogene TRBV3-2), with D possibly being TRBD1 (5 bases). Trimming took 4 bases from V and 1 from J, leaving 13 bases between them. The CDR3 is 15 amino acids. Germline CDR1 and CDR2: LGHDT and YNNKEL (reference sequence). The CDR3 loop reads CASSPGAGGNTEAFF. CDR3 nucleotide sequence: TGTGCCAGCAGCCCTGGGGCAGGCGGGAACACTGAAGCTTTCTTT.

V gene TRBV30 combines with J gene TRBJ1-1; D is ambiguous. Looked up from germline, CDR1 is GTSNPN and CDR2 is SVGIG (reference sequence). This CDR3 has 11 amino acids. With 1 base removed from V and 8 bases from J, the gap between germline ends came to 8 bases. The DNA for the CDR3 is TGTGCCTGGAGTGACGGAGACGAAGCTTTCTTT. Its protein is CAWSDGDEAFF.

CDR3 nucleotides: TGTGCCAGTTCGACCCGGCAGAGGGAGCAGTTCTTC. This gives the protein CASSTRQREQFF. This chain uses TRBV19 with TRBJ2-1; D is unresolved. This CDR3 is built from 12 residues. V was pared by 8 bases and J by 10 bases, with 15 bases between. CDR1 is LNHDA, CDR2 SQIVND, per germline (reference sequence).

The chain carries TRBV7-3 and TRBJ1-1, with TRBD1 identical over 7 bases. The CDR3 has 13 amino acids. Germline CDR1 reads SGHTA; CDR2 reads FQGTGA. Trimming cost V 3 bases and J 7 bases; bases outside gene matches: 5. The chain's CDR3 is CASSFNRDSEAFF. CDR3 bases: TGTGCCAGCAGCTTCAACCGGGACAGTGAAGCTTTCTTT.

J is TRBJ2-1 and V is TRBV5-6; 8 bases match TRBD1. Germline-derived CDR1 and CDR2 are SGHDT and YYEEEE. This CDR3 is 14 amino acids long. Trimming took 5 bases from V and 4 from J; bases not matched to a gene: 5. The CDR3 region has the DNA TGTGCCAGCAGAAGGACAGGGTCGTACAATGAGCAGTTCTTC. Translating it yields CASRRTGSYNEQFF.

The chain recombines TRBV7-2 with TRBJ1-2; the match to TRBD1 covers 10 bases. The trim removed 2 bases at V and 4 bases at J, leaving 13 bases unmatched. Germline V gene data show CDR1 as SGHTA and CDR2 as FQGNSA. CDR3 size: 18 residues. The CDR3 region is CASSLSGTGVPTGYGYTF. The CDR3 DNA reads TGTGCCAGCAGCTTATCGGGGACAGGGGTCCCAACTGGCTATGGCTACACCTTC.

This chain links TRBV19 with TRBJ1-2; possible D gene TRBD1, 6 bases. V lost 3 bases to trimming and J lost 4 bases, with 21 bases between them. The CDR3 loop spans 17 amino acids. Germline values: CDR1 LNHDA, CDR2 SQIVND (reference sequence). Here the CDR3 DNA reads TGTGCCAGTAGTATCGACACCGGGACACGGGGCGGCTATGGCTACACCTTC. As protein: CASSIDTGTRGGYGYTF.

The CDR3 protein is CASSPFGWSSGNTIYF. DNA of the CDR3: TGTGCCAGCAGCCCGTTTGGGTGGAGCTCTGGAAACACCATATATTTT. The chain carries TRBV11-2 and TRBJ1-3, with D hard to call. CDR1 SGHAT and CDR2 FQNNGV come from the germline V gene. The CDR3 sequence is 16 residues long. V shed 5 bases and J shed 0 bases, with 14 bases lying between them.

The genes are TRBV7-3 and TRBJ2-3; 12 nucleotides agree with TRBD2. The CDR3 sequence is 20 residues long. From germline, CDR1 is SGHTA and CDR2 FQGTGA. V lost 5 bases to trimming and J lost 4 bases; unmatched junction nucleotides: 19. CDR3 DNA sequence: TGTGCCAGCAGCCCTTTTGTGGCTAGCGGGAGGGCCGGATCGGCAGATACGCAGTATTTT. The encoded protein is CASSPFVASGRAGSADTQYF.

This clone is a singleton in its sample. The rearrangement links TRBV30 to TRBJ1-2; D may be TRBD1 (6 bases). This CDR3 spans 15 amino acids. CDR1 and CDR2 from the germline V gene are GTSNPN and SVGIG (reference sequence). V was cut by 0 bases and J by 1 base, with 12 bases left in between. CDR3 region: CAWSVSRGGNYGYTF. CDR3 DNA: TGTGCCTGGAGTGTTTCGAGGGGGGGTAACTATGGCTACACCTTC.